These 2 T cell receptor beta chains share one sample of origin, sequenced in a study of T cell responses to AZD1222 COVID-19 vaccine. The method was immunoSEQ multiplex PCR; TCRdb's version includes in-frame clones alone and lacks a portion of them. The sample lists 80,000 to 95,000 clones; around nine tenths were seen once. The sequencing used peripheral blood, collected on day 0 of MenACWY control vaccination. Receptor source: an adult in good health.

The chain links TRBV6-5 to TRBJ1-1; no clear D. V was shortened by 8 bases and J by 7 bases, with 14 bases between the two germline ends. The CDR3 totals 12 residues. Germline V lookup: CDR1 MNHEY, CDR2 SVGAGI. CDR3 DNA: TGTGCCAGCTCCTTGGGAGGAAATGAAGCTTTCTTT. Translated: CASSLGGNEAFF.

The V gene is TRBV4-3, the J gene TRBJ1-1; 9 bases are a match to TRBD1. Germline-derived CDR1 and CDR2 are LGHNA and YSLEER. Unmatched junction bases numbered 5, after V lost 5 bases and J lost 4 bases. The CDR3 runs 14 residues. Here the CDR3 reads CASSETGGITEAFF. CDR3 bases: TGCGCCAGCAGCGAAACAGGGGGCATCACTGAAGCTTTCTTT.